These 30 T cell receptor beta chains were sequenced from one sample in a study of blood T cell dynamics during melanoma immunotherapy. The sample's time point: week 3, after first cycle of checkpoint inhibitor. Assay: immunoSEQ multiplex PCR; the TCRdb copy retains only in-frame clones and omits some. The table lists 9,100 or so clones, over 75% of them singletons. Sequenced here: blood, sampled from a patient treated with checkpoint blockade. All receptors derive from a human donor with melanoma.

This chain links TRBV5-6 with TRBJ2-7; no firm D call. V lost 4 bases to trimming and J lost 4 bases, with 21 bases between them. The length of the CDR3 is 16 residues. Germline loops: CDR1 SGHDT, CDR2 YYEEEE. CDR3 DNA: TGTGCCAGCAGCCCCCTCCCCCAAATGGGTGGGTACGAGCAGTACTTC. It specifies CASSPLPQMGGYEQYF.

The rearrangement uses TRBV7-8 and TRBJ2-7; possibly TRBD2 for D (7 bases). CDR3 length: 16 amino acids. The germline CDR1 and CDR2 sequences are SGHVS and FQNEAQ. The V gene lost 5 bases and the J gene lost 3 bases, with 20 bases spanning the gap. The DNA of the CDR3 is TGTGCCAGCAGCCCACAACTTGGGGGGGCCAGCTACGAGCAGTACTTC. Protein product: CASSPQLGGASYEQYF. Looking up the rest from reference TRBV7-8 and TRBJ2-7 gives the full variable domain: GAGVSQSPRYKVAKRGQDVALRCDPISGHVSLFWYQQALGQGPEFLTYFQNEAQLDKSGLPSDRFFAERPEGSVSTLKIQRTQQEDSAVYLCASSPQLGGASYEQYFGPGTRLTVT.

V is TRBV30 and J is TRBJ1-6; D call uncertain. Germline-derived CDR1 and CDR2 are GTSNPN and SVGIG (reference sequence). The CDR3 sequence is 13 residues long. Trimming took 1 base from V and 6 from J, leaving 7 bases between them. CDR3 sequence reads: CAWSANPNSPLHF. The CDR3 DNA is TGTGCCTGGAGTGCCAACCCTAATTCACCCCTCCACTTT.

The chain is built from TRBV4-3 and TRBJ1-4; weak D call: TRBD1 (5 bases). With 0 bases removed from V and 0 bases from J, the gap between germline ends came to 17 bases. The CDR3 length is 19 residues. In germline, CDR1 is LGHNA, CDR2 YSLEER. CDR3 protein: CASSQDHMGGTATNEKLFF. CDR3 coding DNA: TGCGCCAGCAGCCAAGATCATATGGGGGGGACGGCAACTAATGAAAAACTGTTTTTT.

This chain joins TRBV11-3 and TRBJ2-1; a weak D match, TRBD2 (7 bases). CDR3 size: 16 residues. The ends were cut back, 0 bases at V and 8 bases at J, with 17 bases in the middle. Germline values: CDR1 SGHNT, CDR2 YENEEA. The CDR3 DNA reads TGTGCCAGCAGCTTAGATGGTAGGGGGGGCAGCGATGAGCAGTTCTTC. It is translated as CASSLDGRGGSDEQFF.

The CDR3 reads CASSLDRDYGYTF. The CDR3 DNA reads as TGCGCCAGCAGCTTGGACAGGGACTATGGCTACACCTTC. The V gene is TRBV5-1, the J gene TRBJ1-2; perhaps TRBD1 as D (6 bases). The CDR3 is 13 amino acids. V shed 0 bases and J shed 3 bases, with 6 bases lying between them. Germline CDR1 SGHRS, CDR2 YFSETQ.

V is TRBV19 and J is TRBJ1-2, with D possibly TRBD1 on 6 matching bases. The CDR3 spans 17 residues. V lost 4 bases to trimming and J lost 4 bases, with 22 bases between them. The germline gives CDR1 LNHDA, CDR2 SQIVND (reference sequence). CDR3 region: CASSRGLMTGATYGYTF. CDR3 DNA sequence: TGTGCCAGTAGTAGGGGGTTAATGACGGGGGCGACCTATGGCTACACCTTC. Full variable domain (missing parts from reference TRBV19 and TRBJ1-2): DGGITQSPKYLFRKEGQNVTLSCEQNLNHDAMYWYRQDPGQGLRLIYYSQIVNDFQKGDIAEGYSVSREKKESFPLTVTSAQKNPTAFYLCASSRGLMTGATYGYTFGSGTRLTVV.

The chain links TRBV5-1 to TRBJ2-5; 7 positions match TRBD1. The CDR3 is made up of 15 amino acids. The V and J ends lost 3 bases and 4 bases, in that order; junction bases with no gene match: 9. Germline V gene data show CDR1 as SGHRS and CDR2 as YFSETQ. Written as DNA, the CDR3 is TGCGCCAGCAGCTCCGAAGGGGGCCCAGGAGAGACCCAGTACTTC. Translated: CASSSEGGPGETQYF.

This chain connects TRBV6-5 to TRBJ2-7, with 8 nucleotides matching TRBD1. V lost 2 bases to trimming and J lost 4 bases; unmatched junction nucleotides: 10. Germline V gives CDR1 MNHEY, CDR2 SVGAGI. The CDR3 runs 16 residues. CDR3 region: CASSYLMDRVGYEQYF. In DNA, the CDR3 is TGTGCCAGCAGTTACCTCATGGACAGGGTAGGGTACGAGCAGTACTTC.

The rearrangement joins TRBV6-1 to TRBJ1-2; TRBD1 agrees at 8 bases. Germline-derived CDR1 and CDR2 are MNHNS and SASEGT. CDR3 length equals 15 residues. V lost 4 bases, J lost 8 bases, and 12 bases stayed unmatched. This CDR3 reads CASSVDRVFPLGYTF. The CDR3 DNA reads TGTGCCAGCAGTGTGGACAGGGTATTCCCGCTAGGCTACACCTTC.

The rearrangement links TRBV30 to TRBJ2-7; D might be TRBD2 (5 bases). The V end lost 4 bases, the J end lost 7 bases, and 14 bases lay between the germline ends. From germline, CDR1 is GTSNPN and CDR2 SVGIG (reference sequence). This CDR3 has 12 amino acids. The CDR3 region has the DNA TGTGCCTGGACGCGGGTCATCGGGGAGCAGTACTTC. It specifies CAWTRVIGEQYF.

The chain uses TRBV21-1 and TRBJ2-2; the table assigns TRBD1, which was not confirmed against the DNA. TRBV21-1 is listed as a pseudogene. This CDR3 has 17 residues. In DNA, the CDR3 is TGTGCCAGCAGCATACACGCCGGGACAGAGAACACCGGGGAGCTGTTTTTT. Its protein is CASSIHAGTENTGELFF.

The chain's CDR3 is CASSQDYGGNEQFF. CDR3 DNA: TGCGCCAGCAGCCAAGATTATGGAGGCAATGAGCAGTTCTTC. This chain links TRBV4-3 with TRBJ2-1; possible D gene TRBD2, 5 bases. Trimming removed 0 bases from V and 6 bases from J, with 9 bases in between. This CDR3 contains 14 residues. The germline V gene encodes CDR1 LGHNA and CDR2 YSLEER.

V is TRBV6-1 and J is TRBJ1-2; D is perhaps TRBD1 (6 bases). Trimming took 3 bases from V and 8 from J, leaving 10 bases between them. This CDR3 has 12 residues. Germline V gene data show CDR1 as MNHNS and CDR2 as SASEGT. CDR3 protein: CASSDGGRGYTF. CDR3 bases: TGTGCCAGCAGTGATGGGGGGCGAGGCTACACCTTC.

The CDR3 nucleotides read TGTGCCAGCAGCTTAGAGGGCGGATCGAACACTGAAGCTTTCTTT. It is translated as CASSLEGGSNTEAFF. The chain recombines TRBV11-2 with TRBJ1-1; D is unclear. This CDR3 is 15 amino acids long. In germline, CDR1 is SGHAT, CDR2 FQNNGV. The ends were cut back, 0 bases at V and 1 base at J, with 9 bases in the middle.

The chain links TRBV5-6 to TRBJ1-2, with TRBD1 identical over 9 bases. The CDR3 is 16 amino acids. Trimming cost V 3 bases and J 5 bases; bases outside gene matches: 11. Germline V lookup: CDR1 SGHDT, CDR2 YYEEEE. CDR3 sequence (DNA): TGTGCCAGCAGCTCGCAAGACAGGGGGATAAGGTATGGCTACACCTTC. It is translated as CASSSQDRGIRYGYTF. Variable domain in full (rest from reference TRBV5-6 and TRBJ1-2): DAGVTQSPTHLIKTRGQQVTLRCSPKSGHDTVSWYQQALGQGPQFIFQYYEEEERQRGNFPDRFSGHQFPNYSSELNVNALLLGDSALYLCASSSQDRGIRYGYTFGSGTRLTVV.

The chain carries TRBV30 and TRBJ1-2; D gene unclear. V dropped 4 bases and J dropped 8 bases, with 14 bases sitting between them. The CDR3 is 12 amino acids. Germline CDR1 is GTSNPN and CDR2 is SVGIG (reference sequence). The chain's CDR3 is CAWIELGGGYTF. The DNA of the CDR3 is TGTGCCTGGATCGAACTGGGCGGAGGCTACACCTTC.

The V call is TRBV6-1, the J call TRBJ2-4; D gene unclear. Per the germline V gene, CDR1 is MNHNS and CDR2 is SASEGT. This CDR3 is 13 amino acids long. The V end was cut by 7 bases, the J end by 0 bases, with 7 bases between. CDR3 residues: CASIPPAKNIQYF. DNA of the CDR3: TGTGCCAGCATACCGCCAGCCAAAAACATTCAGTACTTC.

J is TRBJ2-5 and V is TRBV7-2, with 8 bases that match TRBD1. Germline assignment: CDR1 SGHTA and CDR2 FQGNSA. CDR3 length equals 15 residues. With 1 base clipped from V and 4 bases from J, the junction kept 5 bases outside the gene matches. DNA for the CDR3: TGTGCCAGCAGCTTAGTTGCGCAGGGGGCAGAGACCCAGTACTTC. Translating it yields CASSLVAQGAETQYF.

The chain links TRBV7-2 to TRBJ1-2, with a weak D call TRBD1 (5 bases). Germline V gene sequence: CDR1 SGHTA, CDR2 FQGNSA. CDR3 size: 14 residues. Trimming left V 1 base short and J 7 bases short, with 13 bases between. This CDR3 reads CASSLEQAGGGYTF. The CDR3, as DNA: TGTGCCAGCAGCTTAGAACAGGCGGGGGGTGGCTACACCTTC.

V is TRBV4-1 and J is TRBJ2-2; 7 bases agree with TRBD1. The CDR3 has 13 amino acids. Germline loops: CDR1 MGHRA, CDR2 YSYEKL. Losses at the gene ends were 6 bases for V and 5 bases for J; bases not matched to a gene: 3. CDR3 protein: CASRLQGTGELFF. CDR3 bases: TGCGCCAGCAGGCTACAGGGGACCGGGGAGCTGTTTTTT.

The V call is TRBV7-8, the J call TRBJ1-2; no reliable D call. The germline V and J ends were trimmed by 7 bases and 3 bases, with 18 bases remaining between them. The germline gives CDR1 SGHVS, CDR2 FQNEAQ. The CDR3 covers 15 residues. DNA of the CDR3: TGTGCCAGCACCGAGGGTAGGGAGTCGGACTATGGCTACACCTTC. Protein: CASTEGRESDYGYTF.

CDR3 region: CASSIGQGSSYNSPLHF. The CDR3 region has the DNA TGTGCCAGTAGCATCGGACAGGGGAGTTCCTATAATTCACCCCTCCACTTT. The V and J genes are TRBV19 and TRBJ1-6; TRBD1 matches at 9 bases. This CDR3 contains 17 residues. CDR1 is LNHDA, CDR2 SQIVND, per germline (reference sequence). The J segment lost 1 base and the V segment lost 6 bases, leaving 7 bases of the junction unmatched.

The chain is built from TRBV14 and TRBJ2-7, with D tentatively TRBD1 or TRBD2 (5 bases each). Trimming left V 4 bases short and J 12 bases short, with 16 bases between. CDR1 and CDR2 (germline): SGHDN, FVKESK. The CDR3 has 12 residues. This CDR3 is CASSPGRDPRYF. CDR3 coding DNA: TGTGCCAGCAGCCCGGGCCGGGACCCTAGGTACTTC.

The chain recombines TRBV4-1 with TRBJ1-1; possibly TRBD1 for D (6 bases). In germline, CDR1 is MGHRA, CDR2 YSYEKL. Between the trimmed V and J ends, which lost 4 bases and 6 bases, there was a span of 21 bases. This CDR3 is built from 16 residues. Here the CDR3 DNA reads TGCGCCAGCAGCCGGAGCCTTGTGGGGGGGCCCTCTGAAGCTTTCTTT. This codes for CASSRSLVGGPSEAFF.

V and J are TRBV2 and TRBJ1-1; possible D gene TRBD1, 5 bases. Between the trimmed V and J ends, which lost 8 bases and 6 bases, there was a span of 22 bases. Germline V gene lookup returns CDR1 SNHLY and CDR2 FYNNEI. The CDR3 is 15 residues long. In DNA form, the CDR3 reads TGTGCCAGCGAGACAGCCCGGGTGGGAAGCGCTGAAGCTTTCTTT. Translated, it gives CASETARVGSAEAFF.

The chain joins TRBV6-6 to TRBJ1-1, with D perhaps matching TRBD1 (6 bases). V dropped 3 bases and J dropped 7 bases, with 12 bases sitting between them. Per the germline V gene, CDR1 is MNHNY and CDR2 is SVGAGI (reference sequence). The CDR3 spans 13 residues. This CDR3 is CASSYLGQSEAFF. The CDR3 nucleotides are TGTGCCAGCAGTTATCTGGGACAAAGTGAAGCTTTCTTT.

This chain links TRBV30 with TRBJ2-5; 11 bases are a match to TRBD1. Germline CDR1 GTSNPN, CDR2 SVGIG (reference sequence). V was pared by 8 bases and J by 5 bases, with 4 bases of the junction left unmatched. This CDR3 comprises 12 residues. The DNA for the CDR3 is TGTGCCGGACAGGGGGCCGAGGAGACCCAGTACTTC. Protein: CAGQGAEETQYF.

The chain has TRBV5-4 and TRBJ2-7; 16 nucleotides agree with TRBD2. Germline CDR1 and CDR2: SGHNT and YYREEE (reference sequence). The CDR3 totals 18 residues. V shed 4 bases, J shed 0 bases, and the junction held 7 bases outside the gene matches. CDR3 sequence (DNA): TGTGCCAGCAGCGCCGGGACTAGCGGGGGGGCGAGCTCCTACGAGCAGTACTTC. Its translation is CASSAGTSGGASSYEQYF.

The chain is built from TRBV5-6 and TRBJ1-4; tentatively, D is TRBD1 (5 bases). V shed 3 bases and J shed 7 bases, with 16 bases lying between them. CDR1 is SGHDT, CDR2 YYEEEE, per germline. This CDR3 region has 15 residues. The chain's CDR3 is CASSSKGVGREKLFF. DNA of the CDR3: TGTGCCAGCAGCTCCAAGGGCGTGGGGCGTGAAAAACTGTTTTTT.